The 5 T cell receptor beta chains reported below all come from one sample, sequenced in a study of blood T cell repertoires in COVID-19. The assay was immunoSEQ multiplex PCR, and TCRdb's table has in-frame clones only and misses some. The table shows more than 60,000 clones, with 75% to 95% occurring only once. Material for sequencing was peripheral blood. These receptors all come from a human donor in a cohort sampled during active COVID-19.

The chain uses TRBV29-1 and TRBJ1-2; no definite D call. V lost 0 bases and J 8 bases, leaving 7 bases between the germline ends. CDR3 length: 11 amino acids. Per germline, CDR1 SQVTM and CDR2 ANQGSEA. The CDR3 reads CSVEDIFGYTF. In DNA form, the CDR3 reads TGCAGCGTTGAAGATATTTTCGGCTACACCTTC.

The chain links TRBV7-8 to TRBJ1-4, with 8 bases fitting TRBD1. V shed 5 bases and J 4 bases; nucleotides not matched to a gene: 6. CDR1 is SGHVS, CDR2 FQNEAQ, per germline. This CDR3 contains 15 residues. The CDR3 sequence: CASSKGTGYNEKLFF. The CDR3 coding sequence is TGTGCCAGCAGCAAAGGGACAGGTTATAATGAAAAACTGTTTTTT.

The chain carries TRBV21-1 and TRBJ2-5; TRBD1 is taken as the D call from the table, unchecked against the DNA. TRBV21-1 is assigned pseudogene status. The length of the CDR3 is 12 residues. The CDR3 bases are TGTGCCATCAGGGGGCGGTGGGAGACCCAGTACTTC. Protein sequence: CAIRGRWETQYF.

The V gene is TRBV5-1, the J gene TRBJ1-6; D is unclear. The CDR3 contains 14 residues. V gave up 1 base and J gave up 10 bases, with 12 bases separating them. Per germline, CDR1 SGHRS and CDR2 YFSETQ. Here the CDR3 DNA reads TGCGCCAGCAGCTTGATGCAGGCTCCATCACCCCTCCACTTT. It codes for CASSLMQAPSPLHF.

The chain recombines TRBV29-1 with TRBJ2-4; a possible D gene is TRBD2 (6 bases). CDR1 is SQVTM and CDR2 is ANQGSEA in the germline V gene. The CDR3 consists of 13 residues. Trimming stripped 4 bases from V and 1 base from J, with 8 bases between. The CDR3 coding sequence is TGCAGCGTTGTTCGGGGGGCCAAAAACATTCAGTACTTC. It encodes CSVVRGAKNIQYF.